This TCR beta chain was sequenced for a study of blood T cells in healthy people across ages. Study-level findings and limits: The donors' CMV status was not determined, possibly confounding changes in expanded clonotypes. Roughly linearly, TCR beta diversity per million T cells fell as age increased.

Russia was home to the donors, healthy Caucasian individuals aged 6 to 90. The draw of peripheral blood yielded roughly 9.4 milliliters from each donor. PCR was performed a second time for roughly 7 to 11 cycles using a sample-barcoded 5' primer and a J-beta primer mix. TCRdb itself ran the 5' RACE reads through MiXCR, one entry per CDR3 protein. The repertoire holds approximately 940,000 distinct CDR3 sequences, with 40% to 60% as singletons. Remarks on this clonotype: Its specificity is not known.

The CDR3 extends over 13 amino acids. Trimming removed 7 bases from V and 2 bases from J, with 12 bases in between. Germline V gene sequence: CDR1 SGHRS, CDR2 YFSETQ. The TCR was taken from a man in his thirties or forties in good health. Sequenced material: blood. The chain uses TRBV5-1 and TRBJ2-5; D not certain. The CDR3 loop is CASLDLRQETQYF. CDR3 nucleotide sequence: TGCGCCAGCCTCGATCTACGACAAGAGACCCAGTACTTC.